These T cell receptor beta chains were read from a single sample in a study of graft-versus-host responses after intestinal transplantation. Libraries were prepared by immunoSEQ multiplex PCR; TCRdb keeps only in-frame clonotypes and omits some of them. Of roughly 46,000 clones detected, 90% to 95% appear once; the ten largest clones hold 5% to 7%. The sequencing here drew on PBMCs, taken around 800 days after a first intestinal transplant, on the day of a second. The receptor set was obtained from a human patient who received an intestinal transplant, so some T cells may come from the graft donor. The CDR3 runs from the conserved cysteine through the conserved F or W. The D gene is left open where the match is weak. Clone size, where shown, is once, few, many, or a class for clones that have expanded.

clone_size	v_call	j_call	d_call	cdr3_nt	cdr3_aa
.	TRBV7-6	TRBJ2-1	.	TGTGCCAGCAGCTTAGAAGGGACCACCCATCCGTACAATGAGCAGTTCTTC	CASSLEGTTHPYNEQFF
.	TRBV28	TRBJ1-4	.	TGTGCCAGCAGTTTGGAGACAGCTTTTTCTAAGGATGAAAAACTGTTTTTT	CASSLETAFSKDEKLFF
.	TRBV7-8	TRBJ1-4	TRBD1	TGTGCCAGCAGCCCCGAGGGACAGGTACAAAAACTGTTTTTT	CASSPEGQVQKLFF
.	TRBV6-5	TRBJ1-5	TRBD1	TGTGCCAGCAGTCCCCGGACAGGGATAAATCAGCCCCAGCATTTT	CASSPRTGINQPQHF
.	TRBV19	TRBJ2-5	.	TGTGCCAGTAGTATAGTCGGAGCGGAGACCCAGTACTTC	CASSIVGAETQYF
.	TRBV14	TRBJ1-3	.	TGTGCCAGCAGCCAAGGTTATGTAAACACCATATATTTT	CASSQGYVNTIYF
.	TRBV7-9	TRBJ1-3	.	TGTGCCAGCAGCCCCCGGGTCTCTGGAAACACCATATATTTT	CASSPRVSGNTIYF
.	TRBV7-6	TRBJ1-4	.	TGTGCCAGCAGCGTCGGGACGAGTAATGAAAAACTGTTTTTT	CASSVGTSNEKLFF
.	TRBV6-1	TRBJ2-7	.	TGTGCCAGCAGTGATCTACAGGGAAGCGAGCAGTACTTC	CASSDLQGSEQYF
once	TRBV19	TRBJ2-5	.	TGTGCCAGTAGTATCGAGTATAACCAAGAGACCCAGTACTTC	CASSIEYNQETQYF
.	TRBV28	TRBJ1-2	TRBD1	TGTGCCAGCCGTCCTCCGGACAGGGATGGGTATGGCTACACCTTC	CASRPPDRDGYGYTF
.	TRBV9	TRBJ2-7	TRBD2	TGTGCCAGCAGCCCATCTGGAGCGGGAGTGTACGAGCAGTACTTC	CASSPSGAGVYEQYF
.	TRBV28	TRBJ1-1	TRBD1	TGTGCCAGCAGTTTGACAGGGGGCTACACTGAAGCTTTCTTT	CASSLTGGYTEAFF
.	TRBV27	TRBJ2-7	.	TGTGCCAGCCGGCAGGGGACTTCCTACGAGCAGTACTTC	CASRQGTSYEQYF
.	TRBV9	TRBJ2-1	.	TGTGCCAGCAGCGGGGGGAGCAATGAGCAGTTCTTC	CASSGGSNEQFF
.	TRBV4-1	TRBJ2-7	.	TGCGCCAGCAGCAAATACTGGGGACGGGGCCTGGACGAGCAGTACTTC	CASSKYWGRGLDEQYF
.	TRBV13	TRBJ2-7	.	TGTGCCAGCAGGGCTAGCAGGGGTACCTACGAGCAGTACTTC	CASRASRGTYEQYF
.	TRBV18	TRBJ2-7	TRBD1	TGTGCCAGCTCACACGGGACAGCCAAGGACTACGAGCAGTACTTC	CASSHGTAKDYEQYF